These 10 T cell receptor beta chains share one sample of origin, sequenced in a study of identical twins. TCRdb re-analysed the 5' RACE reads in MiXCR, keeping a single row per CDR3 protein. The table lists around 340,000 distinct CDR3 sequences, roughly 10% of them singletons. Sequencing input: naive T cells sorted from blood. Source of these receptors: a woman in her forties or fifties in good health.

In this sample, this clonotype turned up many times. This sequence joins TRBV25-1 and TRBJ1-1; D is possibly TRBD1 (5 bases). Between the trimmed V and J ends, which lost 8 bases and 1 base, there was a span of 17 bases. This CDR3 is built from 15 residues. Germline CDR1 reads MGHDK; CDR2 reads SYGVNS. CDR3 protein: CASGPRDSWNTEAFF. DNA of the CDR3: TGTGCCAGCGGGCCTAGAGACAGCTGGAACACTGAAGCTTTCTTT.

As DNA, the CDR3 is TGTGCCAGCAGGGAAGGGCCTAGCCGGATGTTCTTC. This encodes CASREGPSRMFF. The chain has TRBV7-2 and TRBJ2-1; D is possibly TRBD2 (5 bases). Germline V gene sequence: CDR1 SGHTA, CDR2 FQGNSA. V was shortened by 6 bases and J by 15 bases, with 18 bases between the two germline ends. CDR3 size: 12 residues.

This clonotype showed up just a few times. This chain connects TRBV5-1 to TRBJ2-2; TRBD1 agrees at 7 bases. This CDR3 is built from 16 residues. Germline V gene data show CDR1 as SGHRS and CDR2 as YFSETQ. Unmatched junction bases numbered 2, after V lost 0 bases and J lost 0 bases. CDR3 sequence: CASSLAQGANTGELFF. DNA of the CDR3: TGCGCCAGCAGCTTGGCGCAGGGGGCGAACACCGGGGAGCTGTTTTTT.

This clonotype was detected a few times. J is TRBJ2-7 and V is TRBV12-5; tentative D call: TRBD2 (6 bases). V lost 0 bases, J lost 13 bases, and 13 bases lay in between. Germline values: CDR1 LGHNT, CDR2 FRNRAP. The CDR3 is 12 residues long. CDR3 in amino acids: CASGLVNGRLYF. For the CDR3, the DNA is TGTGCTAGTGGTTTGGTAAACGGGAGACTCTACTTC.

This clonotype was picked up a small number of times. This sequence joins TRBV6-1 and TRBJ2-1, with 11 bases identical to TRBD2. J gave up 0 bases and V 3 bases, and 7 bases lay outside the gene matches. There are 18 residues in the CDR3. The germline V gene has CDR1 MNHNS and CDR2 SASEGT. The CDR3 DNA is TGTGCCAGCAGTGACGTAGCGGGAGGGACCGGCTCCTACAATGAGCAGTTCTTC. This translates into CASSDVAGGTGSYNEQFF.

The chain uses TRBV11-2 and TRBJ2-1, with a possible D match to TRBD2 (5 bases). With 6 bases removed from V and 9 bases from J, the gap between germline ends came to 21 bases. From germline, CDR1 is SGHAT and CDR2 FQNNGV. The CDR3 is 15 amino acids. The CDR3 region has the DNA TGTGCCAGCAGTTCCCCCCGTGGGAGAGGAAGTGAGCAGTTCTTC. Translated, it gives CASSSPRGRGSEQFF.

This clonotype appeared a few times. The V call is TRBV5-1, the J call TRBJ2-5; possibly TRBD1 for D (7 bases). V gave up 5 bases and J gave up 4 bases, with 12 bases separating them. The CDR3 contains 13 residues. Germline V gives CDR1 SGHRS, CDR2 YFSETQ. CDR3 in amino acids: CASRPGGSETQYF. For the CDR3, the DNA is TGCGCCAGCAGGCCAGGGGGGTCAGAGACCCAGTACTTC.

This clonotype was picked up a small number of times. The rearrangement links TRBV12-3 or TRBV12-4 to TRBJ2-4; 7 positions match TRBD2. The CDR3 sequence is 14 residues long. V trimming: 6 bases; J trimming: 7 bases; junction bases outside the gene matches: 9. DNA for the CDR3: TGTGCCAGCAGCCCGGTGCGGGAGAGGAACATTCAGTACTTC. Translating it yields CASSPVRERNIQYF.

The V gene is TRBV6-5, the J gene TRBJ2-7; the D is unclear. The CDR3 runs 12 residues. V dropped 8 bases and J dropped 2 bases, with 10 bases sitting between them. Germline V gene data show CDR1 as MNHEY and CDR2 as SVGAGI. CDR3 nucleotide sequence: TGTGCCAGCCGGTCAGGCGCCTACGAGCAGTACTTC. Its protein is CASRSGAYEQYF.

This clonotype was seen a handful of times. CDR3 sequence: CASSEYRPIYEQYV. The DNA of the CDR3 is TGTGCCAGCAGTGAATATAGACCAATCTACGAGCAGTACGTC. This sequence joins TRBV6-1 and TRBJ2-7, with no clear D. The CDR3 covers 14 residues. V lost 2 bases and J lost 3, with 11 bases in between. Germline assignment: CDR1 MNHNS and CDR2 SASEGT.